This TCR beta chain was profiled in a study of blood T cells in healthy people across ages. Germline lookup yields CDR1 KGHDR and CDR2 SFDVKD. V was pared by 3 bases and J by 4 bases, with 11 bases between. This CDR3 comprises 14 residues. Combining a sample-barcoded 5' primer with a J-beta primer mix, a second PCR ran for 7 to 11 cycles. One entry per CDR3 protein results from TCRdb running MiXCR on the 5' RACE reads. The table records about 500,000 distinct CDR3 sequences, 24% of them present only once. This sample also belongs to another study, concerning T cells of mothers and their children.

The sample was blood. The chain joins TRBV24-1 to TRBJ2-5; no clear D gene. This clonotype was sampled from a boy between 10 and 17 years old in good health. This CDR3 reads CATSDPKSVETQYF. DNA for the CDR3: TGTGCCACCAGTGATCCCAAGTCCGTAGAGACCCAGTACTTC.